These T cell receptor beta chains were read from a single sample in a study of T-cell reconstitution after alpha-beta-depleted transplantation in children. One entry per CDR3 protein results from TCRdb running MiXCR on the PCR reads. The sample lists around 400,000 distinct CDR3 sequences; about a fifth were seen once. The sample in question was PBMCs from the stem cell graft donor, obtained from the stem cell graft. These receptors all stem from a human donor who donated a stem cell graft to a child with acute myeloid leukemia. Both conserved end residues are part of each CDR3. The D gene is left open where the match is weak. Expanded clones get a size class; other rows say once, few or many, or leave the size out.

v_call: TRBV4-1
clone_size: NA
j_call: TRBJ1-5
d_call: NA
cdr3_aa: CASSQVRGVGNQPQHF
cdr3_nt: TGCGCCAGCAGCCAAGTTAGGGGGGTGGGCAATCAGCCCCAGCATTTT

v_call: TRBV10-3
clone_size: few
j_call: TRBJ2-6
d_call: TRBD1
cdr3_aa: CAISEGRGLRANVLTF
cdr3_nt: TGTGCCATCAGTGAGGGCAGGGGGCTAAGGGCCAACGTCCTGACTTTC

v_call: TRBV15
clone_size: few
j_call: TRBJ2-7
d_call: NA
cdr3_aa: CATSREGVGDEQYF
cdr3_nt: TGTGCCACCAGCAGAGAAGGGGTGGGAGACGAGCAGTACTTC

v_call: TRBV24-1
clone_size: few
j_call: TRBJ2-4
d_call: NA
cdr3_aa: CATSDQTGILAKNIQYF
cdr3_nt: TGTGCCACCAGTGATCAAACAGGGATTTTGGCCAAAAACATTCAGTACTTC

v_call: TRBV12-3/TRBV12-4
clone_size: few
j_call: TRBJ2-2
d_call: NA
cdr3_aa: CASSGSVEGMSTGELFF
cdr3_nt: TGTGCCAGCAGCGGCAGTGTGGAGGGAATGAGCACCGGGGAGCTGTTTTTT

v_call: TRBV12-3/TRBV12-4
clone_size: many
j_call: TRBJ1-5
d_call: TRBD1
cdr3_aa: CASSLGTGISNQPQHF
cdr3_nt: TGTGCCAGCAGTTTGGGGACAGGCATTAGCAATCAGCCCCAGCATTTT

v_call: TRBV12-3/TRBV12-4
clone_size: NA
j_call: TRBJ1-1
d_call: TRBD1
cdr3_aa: CASSFVQGAMNTEAFF
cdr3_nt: TGTGCCAGCAGTTTTGTCCAGGGGGCAATGAACACTGAAGCTTTCTTT

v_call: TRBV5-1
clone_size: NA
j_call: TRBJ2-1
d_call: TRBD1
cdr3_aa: CASSFRDRGYEQFF
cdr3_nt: TGCGCCAGCAGCTTCCGGGACAGGGGTTATGAGCAGTTCTTC

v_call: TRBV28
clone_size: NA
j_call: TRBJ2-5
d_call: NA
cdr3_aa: CASRWGGGETQYF
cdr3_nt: TGTGCCAGCAGGTGGGGTGGGGGAGAGACCCAGTACTTC

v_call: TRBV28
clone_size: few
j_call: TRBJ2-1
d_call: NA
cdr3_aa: CASSLATQDRNEQFF
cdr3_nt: TGTGCCAGCAGTTTGGCTACCCAAGATCGTAATGAGCAGTTCTTC

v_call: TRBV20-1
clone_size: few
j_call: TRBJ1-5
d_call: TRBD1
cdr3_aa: CSALQGFRNQPQHF
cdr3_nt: TGCAGTGCTCTACAGGGGTTTAGGAATCAGCCCCAGCATTTT

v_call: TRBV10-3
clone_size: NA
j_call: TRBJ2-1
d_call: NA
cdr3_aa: CAISEGDYNEQFF
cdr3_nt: TGTGCCATCAGTGAAGGGGATTACAATGAGCAGTTCTTC